This T cell receptor (beta chain) was profiled in a study of CD8+CD57+ T cells in acquired aplastic anemia. Study-level results: Patients and controls were found to share 25 to 35 CD8+ CDR3 sequences.

This clonotype has a single count. Antigen: not known. By flow cytometry, patients selected for sequencing had shown an expansion of CD8+CD57+ cells. Using genomic DNA as the template, TCR beta VDJ and CDR3 profiling was carried out. TCRdb used MiXCR to reprocess the reads, holding one entry per CDR3 protein. The table has about 160,000 distinct CDR3 sequences, 70% to 80% seen once; the top ten hold about 50%. This clonotype originated in a human donor with aplastic anemia. The sequenced sample was sorted CD4+, CD8+, or CD8+CD57+ T cells (not recorded which) from PBMCs.

The CDR3 DNA sequence: TGTGCCAGCAATGGACAGGGCACAGATACGCAGTATTTT. Its translation is CASNGQGTDTQYF. The chain combines TRBV6-6 with TRBJ2-3, with 7 positions matching TRBD1. CDR3 length: 13 residues. Looked up from germline, CDR1 is MNHNY and CDR2 is SVGAGI (reference sequence). V shed 7 bases and J 1 base; nucleotides not matched to a gene: 2.